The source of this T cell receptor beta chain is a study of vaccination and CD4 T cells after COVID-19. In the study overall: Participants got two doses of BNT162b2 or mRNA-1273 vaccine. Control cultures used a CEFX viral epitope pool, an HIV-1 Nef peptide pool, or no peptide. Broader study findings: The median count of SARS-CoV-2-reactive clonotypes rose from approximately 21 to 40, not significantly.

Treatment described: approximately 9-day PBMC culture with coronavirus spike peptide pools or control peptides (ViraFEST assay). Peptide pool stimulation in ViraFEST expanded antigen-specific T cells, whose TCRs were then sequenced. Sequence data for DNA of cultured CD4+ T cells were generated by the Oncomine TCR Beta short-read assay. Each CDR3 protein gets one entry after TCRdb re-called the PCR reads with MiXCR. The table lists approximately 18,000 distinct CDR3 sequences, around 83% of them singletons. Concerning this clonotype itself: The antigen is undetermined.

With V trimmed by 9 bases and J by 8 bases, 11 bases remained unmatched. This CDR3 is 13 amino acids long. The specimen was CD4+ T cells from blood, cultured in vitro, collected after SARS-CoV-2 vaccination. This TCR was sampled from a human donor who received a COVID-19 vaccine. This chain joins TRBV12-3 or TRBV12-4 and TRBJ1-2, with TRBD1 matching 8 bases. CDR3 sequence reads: CASTRTGREGYTF. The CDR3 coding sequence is TGTGCCAGTACAAGGACAGGGCGGGAAGGCTACACCTTC.